The clone carrying this T cell receptor (beta chain) was seen a few times. What it recognizes is unknown. The data were obtained in a study of human T cells and chemical hapten exposure. Looking at the study overall: Small discrepancies in pooled library volume mainly accounted for the varying TCR yields per sample.

The CDR3 runs to 11 residues. The V end was cut by 2 bases, the J end by 11 bases, with 9 bases between. Germline V gene sequence: CDR1 LGHNT, CDR2 FRNRAP. Findings and limits, study-wide: TCRs at high frequency, those above 1 in 1000, did not change with DPC sensitization.

In the library, unique molecular identifiers were attached to individual cDNA molecules. Original methodology: Samples had a median of 95,638 TCRs, ranging about 20,000 to 750,000. MiXCR was run by TCRdb on the reads, yielding one entry per CDR3 protein. For this entry, the V and J calls and clone size follow TCRdb and not the study's own pipeline. The sample has about 120,000 distinct CDR3 sequences, 8.5% to 9% seen once. Whole blood, unfractionated, served as the material for total RNA extraction. The receptor was derived from a human donor in good health. Some clones in this sample may be carry-over from other donors' samples. The sequenced sample consisted of whole blood. This chain links TRBV12-5 with TRBJ2-5; D is perhaps TRBD1 (6 bases). CDR3 loop: CASGLRGQQYF. The CDR3 region has the DNA TGTGCTAGTGGTTTGAGGGGACAACAGTACTTC.